Described below is a single T cell receptor beta chain sequence and its context. Its specificity is not known. This CDR3 spans 16 amino acids. Germline V lookup: CDR1 MNHEY, CDR2 SVGEGT. The germline V and J ends were trimmed by 0 bases and 4 bases, with 13 bases remaining between them. Sample-barcoded 5' priming and a J-beta primer mix drove a second PCR of roughly 6 to 12 cycles. MiXCR was run by TCRdb on the 5' RACE reads, yielding one entry per CDR3 protein. The sample lists approximately 1,000,000 distinct CDR3 sequences, roughly two fifths occurring once. Samples had at least 7 million PBMCs isolated from them. Extractions gave at least 5 micrograms of total RNA per sample. This record comes from a study of blood T cells in healthy people across ages. General observations from the study: Bulk PBMC profiling left naive and antigen-experienced comparisons inconclusive. Roughly linear age-related decline in beta diversity appeared, significant by age about 40.

The rearrangement uses TRBV6-2 or TRBV6-3 and TRBJ2-1, with D perhaps matching TRBD1 or TRBD2 (5 bases each). The TCR was taken from a man between 18 and 29 years old in good health. Sequencing was done on a sample of blood. This CDR3 is CASSYSRDGGYNEQFF. CDR3 nucleotides: TGTGCCAGCAGTTACTCGAGGGACGGCGGGTACAATGAGCAGTTCTTC.